A single sample is the source of the 22 T cell receptor beta chains below, sequenced in a study of blood T cell repertoires in COVID-19. Assay: immunoSEQ multiplex PCR; the TCRdb copy retains only in-frame clones and omits some. In the table there are nearly 30,000 clones, roughly three quarters of which are singletons. The sample consisted of peripheral blood. These receptors were obtained from a woman aged 70-85 years with acute or convalescent COVID-19.

The chain carries TRBV6-5 and TRBJ1-1; 10 bases line up with TRBD1. With 5 bases clipped from V and 5 bases from J, the junction kept 8 bases outside the gene matches. From germline, CDR1 is MNHEY and CDR2 SVGAGI. The CDR3 totals 15 residues. The CDR3 here is CASSTTGGVNTEAFF. CDR3 DNA sequence: TGTGCCAGCAGTACGACAGGGGGCGTTAATACTGAAGCTTTCTTT.

The chain employs TRBV12-3 or TRBV12-4 and TRBJ1-1; D unclear. Trimming left V 5 bases short and J 4 bases short, with 5 bases between. This CDR3 contains 11 residues. The CDR3 DNA sequence: TGTGCCAGCAGTCCCCGCACTGAAGCTTTCTTT. Translation gives CASSPRTEAFF.

This clone was seen a single time. The CDR3 DNA follows: TGTGCCAGCAGCTTGGAAGGAGCTCGGTACTTC. Its protein product is CASSLEGARYF. The V gene is TRBV5-5, the J gene TRBJ2-4; D gene ambiguous. V was cut by 0 bases and J by 15 bases, with 10 bases left in between. Germline values: CDR1 SGHKS, CDR2 YYEKEE (reference sequence). The CDR3 extends over 11 amino acids.

The rearrangement links TRBV11-2 to TRBJ1-6; no clear D. V was trimmed by 1 base and J by 10 bases, leaving 14 bases between them. Germline V gives CDR1 SGHAT, CDR2 FQNNGV. The CDR3 length is 15 residues. CDR3 in DNA: TGTGCCAGCAGCTTAGCTCAGGATCGGTGGTCACCCCTCCACTTT. It codes for CASSLAQDRWSPLHF.

The chain recombines TRBV23-1 with TRBJ1-1; D call uncertain. TRBV23-1 is an ORF; its function is uncertain. The CDR3 length is 15 residues. The V end lost 0 bases, the J end lost 1 base, and 9 bases lay between the germline ends. CDR3: CASSQSRARNTEAFF. The CDR3 DNA reads TGCGCCAGCAGTCAATCGAGGGCAAGGAACACTGAAGCTTTCTTT.

The chain has TRBV3-1 (or the pseudogene TRBV3-2) and TRBJ2-5; maybe TRBD2 (6 bases). Germline V gene data show CDR1 as LGHDT and CDR2 as YNNKEL (reference sequence). This CDR3 has 13 amino acids. V was pared by 6 bases and J by 10 bases, with 18 bases between. The CDR3 nucleotides are TGTGCCAGCAGTCAGGTGCTCCGGGGGATCCAGTACTTC. Translating it yields CASSQVLRGIQYF.

J is TRBJ1-3 and V is TRBV10-3, with a weak D call TRBD1 (6 bases). CDR1 and CDR2 (germline): ENHRY, SYGVKD. The CDR3 totals 16 residues. V gave up 3 bases and J gave up 0 bases, with 12 bases separating them. CDR3 in DNA: TGTGCCATCAGTGAAGGCAGGGGTTCCTCTGGAAACACCATATATTTT. Its protein product is CAISEGRGSSGNTIYF.

The chain combines TRBV9 with TRBJ2-6; perhaps TRBD1 as D (6 bases). Germline lookup yields CDR1 SGDLS and CDR2 YYNGEE. Trimming cost V 4 bases and J 3 bases, with 14 bases left between them. CDR3 length: 16 residues. The CDR3 protein is CASSSYRVDGANVLTF. The CDR3 DNA follows: TGTGCCAGCAGCTCCTACAGGGTAGATGGGGCCAACGTCCTGACTTTC.

The chain links TRBV30 to TRBJ1-5; no definite D call. The germline gives CDR1 GTSNPN, CDR2 SVGIG (reference sequence). CDR3 size: 19 residues. V was clipped by 4 bases and J by 0 bases, with 25 bases between them. CDR3 loop: CAWKRHNERREDSNQPQHF. The DNA for the CDR3 is TGTGCCTGGAAAAGGCATAACGAGAGGCGGGAGGATAGCAATCAGCCCCAGCATTTT.

The CDR3 region has the DNA TGTGCCAGCAGCTTAGAGGGGACTTTCACAGATACGCAGTATTTT. Translated, it gives CASSLEGTFTDTQYF. The chain combines TRBV11-2 with TRBJ2-3; D is perhaps TRBD2 (6 bases). This CDR3 comprises 15 residues. CDR1 SGHAT and CDR2 FQNNGV come from the germline V gene. The V end was cut by 0 bases, the J end by 2 bases, with 9 bases between.

V and J are TRBV5-1 and TRBJ2-1, with a tentative D call TRBD2 (6 bases). Trimming removed 5 bases at V and 10 bases at J, with 13 bases between. The CDR3 spans 12 residues. The germline V gene encodes CDR1 SGHRS and CDR2 YFSETQ. The CDR3 DNA sequence: TGCGCCAGCAGGGGGGACTCACGGGAGCAGTTCTTC. It translates to CASRGDSREQFF. Complete variable domain (other parts from reference TRBV5-1 and TRBJ2-1): KAGVTQTPRYLIKTRGQQVTLSCSPISGHRSVSWYQQTPGQGLQFLFEYFSETQRNKGNFPGRFSGRQFSNSRSEMNVSTLELGDSALYLCASRGDSREQFFGPGTRLTVL.

The chain is built from TRBV5-1 and TRBJ2-2, with D possibly matching TRBD2 (6 bases). This CDR3 has 15 residues. V gave up 1 base and J gave up 4 bases, with 11 bases separating them. Germline loops: CDR1 SGHRS, CDR2 YFSETQ. The CDR3 protein is CASSLNMGGTGELFF. DNA for the CDR3: TGCGCCAGCAGCTTGAACATGGGGGGCACCGGGGAGCTGTTTTTT.

The genes are TRBV19 and TRBJ1-1; 7 nucleotides match TRBD1. The germline gives CDR1 LNHDA, CDR2 SQIVND (reference sequence). V was pared by 5 bases and J by 4 bases, with 4 bases of the junction left unmatched. This CDR3 has 13 residues. As DNA, the CDR3 is TGTGCCAGTAGTGCGTACAGGGGCACTGAAGCTTTCTTT. Translation gives CASSAYRGTEAFF.

This clone is a singleton in its sample. The rearrangement joins TRBV11-2 to TRBJ1-1; TRBD1 aligns across 11 bases. Germline-derived CDR1 and CDR2 are SGHAT and FQNNGV. V lost 5 bases to trimming and J lost 0 bases; unmatched junction nucleotides: 8. This CDR3 spans 17 amino acids. The CDR3 here is CASSARDRGFMNTEAFF. In nucleotides, the CDR3 is TGTGCCAGCAGCGCCCGGGACAGGGGGTTTATGAACACTGAAGCTTTCTTT.

The CDR3 DNA is TGTGCCAGCAGTTTAACGGGGAACCCTTACGAGCAGTACTTC. Protein: CASSLTGNPYEQYF. The chain employs TRBV5-4 and TRBJ2-7; possible D gene TRBD2, 5 bases. The CDR3 loop spans 14 amino acids. Germline CDR1 reads SGHNT; CDR2 reads YYREEE (reference sequence). V lost 5 bases to trimming and J lost 4 bases, with 16 bases between them.

This chain connects TRBV5-1 to TRBJ2-7, with 13 bases fitting TRBD2. The CDR3 is 16 residues long. CDR1 is SGHRS, CDR2 YFSETQ, per germline. Trimming at V came to 3 bases and at J to 0 bases, leaving 3 bases not matched to a gene. The CDR3 coding sequence is TGCGCCAGCAGCTCACTAGCGGGAGGGAGCTCCTACGAGCAGTACTTC. Amino acids: CASSSLAGGSSYEQYF.

The chain combines TRBV9 with TRBJ2-7, with 11 bases that match TRBD2. V shed 3 bases and J 0 bases; nucleotides not matched to a gene: 2. Germline V CDR1 and CDR2: SGDLS, YYNGEE. The CDR3 extends over 15 amino acids. CDR3 nucleotides: TGTGCCAGCAGCGCTAGCGGGGGGACCTCCTACGAGCAGTACTTC. It specifies CASSASGGTSYEQYF.

The chain uses TRBV2 and TRBJ2-7, with 8 bases aligning to TRBD2. The CDR3 covers 15 residues. Trimming cost V 6 bases and J 5 bases; bases outside gene matches: 12. The germline V gene encodes CDR1 SNHLY and CDR2 FYNNEI. The CDR3 here is CASSRTSGSHDEQYF. DNA of the CDR3: TGTGCCAGCAGCCGCACAAGCGGGAGTCACGACGAGCAGTACTTC.

V is TRBV2 and J is TRBJ2-3, with TRBD2 identical over 10 bases. The CDR3 sequence is 16 residues long. Germline values: CDR1 SNHLY, CDR2 FYNNEI. The V and J ends lost 6 bases and 2 bases, in that order; junction bases with no gene match: 8. The CDR3 bases are TGTGCCAGCAGAAAAGGGACTAGCGCGAACACAGATACGCAGTATTTT. Translation gives CASRKGTSANTDTQYF.

The chain combines TRBV30 with TRBJ2-7; TRBD1 is a possible D gene (6 bases). Germline CDR1 GTSNPN, CDR2 SVGIG (reference sequence). The CDR3 has 13 residues. V gave up 5 bases and J gave up 7 bases, with 18 bases separating them. The CDR3 here is CAWGQSTWAEQYF. CDR3 DNA sequence: TGTGCCTGGGGACAGTCAACTTGGGCTGAGCAGTACTTC. The full variable domain, rest sourced from reference TRBV30 and TRBJ2-7, is SQTIHQWPATLVQPVGSPLSLECTVEGTSNPNLYWYRQAAGRGLQLLFYSVGIGQISSEVPQNLSASRPQDRQFILSSKKLLLSDSGFYLCAWGQSTWAEQYFGPGTRLTVT.

The chain carries TRBV19 and TRBJ1-4, with a weak D call TRBD1 (5 bases). The CDR3 runs to 16 residues. Trimming took 5 bases from V and 7 from J, leaving 20 bases between them. CDR1 and CDR2 from the germline V gene are LNHDA and SQIVND (reference sequence). CDR3 DNA sequence: TGTGCCAGTAGTCCTCTAGGGGCTAAGACGTCTGAAAAACTGTTTTTT. Its protein product is CASSPLGAKTSEKLFF.

The chain combines TRBV7-9 with TRBJ2-1; 11 bases map to TRBD2. Germline V gene data show CDR1 as SEHNR and CDR2 as FQNEAQ (reference sequence). CDR3 size: 17 residues. V lost 2 bases, J lost 5 bases, and 8 bases stayed unmatched. The DNA for the CDR3 is TGTGCCAGCAGCTTAACCCCGACTAGCGGGGCGAACAATGAGCAGTTCTTC. It translates to CASSLTPTSGANNEQFF.